These T cell receptor beta chains were read from a single sample in a study of TIL therapy for anti-PD-1-resistant metastatic lung cancer. Clones were read by immunoSEQ multiplex PCR, and TCRdb kept only the in-frame ones, dropping some. This table holds approximately 18,000 clones, roughly four fifths found once. The sample consisted of blood, taken at baseline. The receptors shown here come from a person aged 30 to 80 with non-small cell lung cancer. CDR3s include the opening cysteine and the closing phenylalanine or tryptophan. Fields, in order: V gene, clone size, D gene, J gene, CDR3 DNA, CDR3 protein. A D gene is named only where the DNA matches it firmly. The listing skips clone size in some rows; elsewhere it reads once, few, many or a size class.

>TRBV9|-|-|TRBJ1-2
TGTGCCAGCAGCGGTAGCTGGGGGACTTATGGCTACACCTTC
CASSGSWGTYGYTF
>TRBV30|-|-|TRBJ2-2
TGTGCCTGGACCCAATGGGGCAGGAACACCGGGGAGCTGTTTTTT
CAWTQWGRNTGELFF
>TRBV7-3|-|TRBD2|TRBJ2-1
TGTGCCAGCAGCCGGACGGGGGCTAGCGGGAGTACTTACAATGAGCAGTTCTTC
CASSRTGASGSTYNEQFF
>TRBV4-1|-|-|TRBJ1-1
TGCGCCAGCAGCCAAGGACCCAATAGGCGCACTGAAGCTTTCTTT
CASSQGPNRRTEAFF
>TRBV28|-|-|TRBJ1-2
TGTGCCAGCCGACAGAACTATGGCTACACCTTC
CASRQNYGYTF
>TRBV2|few|TRBD1|TRBJ1-5
TGTGCCAGCAGTGAAGGAGGGGGCTATCAGCCCCAGCATTTT
CASSEGGGYQPQHF
>TRBV4-2|few|-|TRBJ1-5
TGTGCCAGCAGCCAAGATGAAGGGGGCAATCAGCCCCAGCATTTT
CASSQDEGGNQPQHF
>TRBV4-3|-|TRBD1|TRBJ1-5
TGCGCCAGCAGCCAAGCGGCAGGGGGACTTAGCAATCAGCCCCAGCATTTT
CASSQAAGGLSNQPQHF
>TRBV2|-|-|TRBJ2-3
TGTGCCAGCGTCTGGAGCGCAGATACGCAGTATTTT
CASVWSADTQYF
>TRBV19|-|-|TRBJ2-7
TGTGCCAGTAGTCCTCGGGGAGGGGGCAGAGAGCAGTACTTC
CASSPRGGGREQYF
>TRBV30|-|-|TRBJ1-4
TGTGCCTGGAGTGTTAACAGTCGGCGGGCTAATGAAAAACTGTTTTTT
CAWSVNSRRANEKLFF
>TRBV10-3|-|-|TRBJ2-7
TGTGCCATCAGTGAGTCGCTGGGGGAAGAGCAGTACTTC
CAISESLGEEQYF
>TRBV7-9|-|-|TRBJ2-3
TGTGCCAGCAGAAGCGGAGCTAGCACAGATACGCAGTATTTT
CASRSGASTDTQYF
>TRBV5-1|few|-|TRBJ1-5
TGCGCCAGCAGCCCCGGGCTCCCGGGGGGGCCGGAGCCCCAGCATTTT
CASSPGLPGGPEPQHF
>TRBV7-9|-|-|TRBJ2-3
TGTGCCAGCAGCTTAAGAGATACGCAGTATTTT
CASSLRDTQYF
>TRBV7-3|few|TRBD1|TRBJ1-1
TGTGCCAGCAGCTTCACGACAGGGGGATTGAACACTGAAGCTTTCTTT
CASSFTTGGLNTEAFF
>TRBV15|-|-|TRBJ1-1
TGTGCCACCAGGCGTTTGGGGGCTGAAGCTTTCTTT
CATRRLGAEAFF
>TRBV7-3|-|-|TRBJ2-5
TGTGCCAGCAGCTTAACGGAGGGAGAGACCCAGTACTTC
CASSLTEGETQYF
>TRBV5-1|-|-|TRBJ1-2
TGCGCCAGCAGCGTCCATCAGGGGAGCTACACCTTC
CASSVHQGSYTF
>TRBV7-2|-|-|TRBJ2-7
TGTGCCAGCAGCCGGAGCACCTTCAACGAGCAGTACTTC
CASSRSTFNEQYF
>TRBV7-8|-|-|TRBJ2-7
TGTGCCAGCAGCTTAGCCCGAATCCCTGGGGCCGAGCAGTACTTC
CASSLARIPGAEQYF
>TRBV28|-|-|TRBJ2-7
TGTGCCAGCAGTTTGGCGGCCTCCGAGCAGTACTTC
CASSLAASEQYF
>TRBV7-2|-|TRBD2|TRBJ2-7
TGTGCCAGCAGCTTAGCGCGCGGGACTACCGACGAGCAGTACTTC
CASSLARGTTDEQYF
>TRBV6-4|-|TRBD2|TRBJ2-6
TGTGCCAGCGGGACTAGCGGGAGTGGGGCCAACGTCCTGACTTTC
CASGTSGSGANVLTF
>TRBV7-3|-|-|TRBJ2-3
TGTGCCAGCAGCCAGGGTAGCGGTCCCACAGATACGCAGTATTTT
CASSQGSGPTDTQYF
>TRBV7-2|-|TRBD2|TRBJ2-1
TGTGCCAGCAGCTTGGCGGGAGGGCCCAATGAGCAGTTCTTC
CASSLAGGPNEQFF
>TRBV19|-|TRBD1|TRBJ1-4
TGTGCCAGTAGGAAAGGGGGCGCCGGTGAAAAACTGTTTTTT
CASRKGGAGEKLFF
>TRBV7-7|-|TRBD2|TRBJ2-2
TGTGCTAGCAGCTTAGAAGGCGGGAGGAACACCGGGGAGCTGTTTTTT
CASSLEGGRNTGELFF
>TRBV25-1|-|-|TRBJ1-2
TGTGCCAGCAGACCACCGGGGGATGCGCGCGGCTACACCTTC
CASRPPGDARGYTF
>TRBV28|-|TRBD2|TRBJ2-2
TGTGCCAGCAGCCTGGCGGGGGGCGCGGGCACCGGGGAGCTGTTTTTT
CASSLAGGAGTGELFF
>TRBV20-1|-|-|TRBJ2-4
TGCAGTGCAATACTCGCCGGCATTCAGTACTTC
CSAILAGIQYF
>TRBV9|-|TRBD2|TRBJ2-3
TGTGCCAGCAGCAGAGAGGTGATGAGCGGGAGGGCAAGATCAGATACGCAGTATTTT
CASSREVMSGRARSDTQYF
>TRBV7-3|-|TRBD2|TRBJ2-1
TGTGCCAGCAGCCCCCTCCGGGATAGCGGGAAGAATGAGCAGTTCTTC
CASSPLRDSGKNEQFF
>TRBV4-3|-|-|TRBJ2-3
TGCGCCAGCAGCCAAGAGAGGCCCCGTCGAGATACGCAGTATTTT
CASSQERPRRDTQYF
>TRBV6-5|-|-|TRBJ1-1
TGTGCCAGCAAAAGGGGCCGGGACACTGAAGCTTTCTTT
CASKRGRDTEAFF
>TRBV25-1|-|-|TRBJ1-3
TGTGCCAGCAAACCAAGGGGCTTCTCTGGAAACACCATATATTTT
CASKPRGFSGNTIYF
>TRBV6-5|-|-|TRBJ1-5
TGTGCCAGCAGTCCGGGGGGACCCCATCAGCCCCAGCATTTT
CASSPGGPHQPQHF
>TRBV4-2|few|-|TRBJ1-4
TGTGCCAGCAGCCAAGGTGAAAAACTGTTTTTT
CASSQGEKLFF
>TRBV9|-|-|TRBJ2-5
TGTGCCAGCAGCGTAGTCGGGGGAGAGACCCAGTACTTC
CASSVVGGETQYF
>TRBV28|-|-|TRBJ2-7
TGTGCCACCGACGCCCCCTTCGGCGGGGAGCAGTACTTC
CATDAPFGGEQYF
>TRBV11-3|-|-|TRBJ2-5
TGTGCCAGCAGCGGCTCGGGGAAAGAAAAGACCCAGTACTTC
CASSGSGKEKTQYF
>TRBV10-3|few|TRBD1|TRBJ2-7
TGTGCCATCAGTGAGATATCGGGACAGGGTGTATACGAGCAGTACTTC
CAISEISGQGVYEQYF
>TRBV6-1|-|-|TRBJ1-1
TGTGCCAGCAGGGAGAGGGTCAACACTGAAGCTTTCTTT
CASRERVNTEAFF
>TRBV11-2|-|TRBD1|TRBJ1-3
TGTGCCAGCAGCTTACAGGGGGTCTCCTCTGGAAACACCATATATTTT
CASSLQGVSSGNTIYF
>TRBV28|-|-|TRBJ2-1
TGTGCCAGCAGGGGGAATGAGCAGTTCTTC
CASRGNEQFF
>TRBV6-5|-|-|TRBJ2-1
TGTGCCAGCAGTTTCGGTACACTTCCAGCCCCAAATGAGCAGTTCTTC
CASSFGTLPAPNEQFF
>TRBV7-8|few|TRBD1|TRBJ2-1
TGTGCCAGCAGCCCCCCGGGACAGGGAAGCAATGAGCAGTTCTTC
CASSPPGQGSNEQFF
>TRBV19|-|-|TRBJ1-1
TGTGCCAGTAGTATGGGGGGGCAGGGCCGAACTGAAGCTTTCTTT
CASSMGGQGRTEAFF
>TRBV19|-|-|TRBJ1-5
TGTGCCAGTAGTATAGGGACAATCGGAAATCAGCCCCAGCATTTT
CASSIGTIGNQPQHF
>TRBV7-9|-|TRBD1|TRBJ1-5
TGTGCCAGCAGCGACAGGGGGCCGAAAAGCAATCAGCCCCAGCATTTT
CASSDRGPKSNQPQHF
>TRBV7-2|once|-|TRBJ2-1
TGTGCCAGCAGCTTAGATATCAGCGGAGGGTACAATGAGCAGTTCTTC
CASSLDISGGYNEQFF
>TRBV29-1|-|TRBD2|TRBJ2-2
TGCAGCGTAGTGGCGGGGCTAGCGGGTGAGGGGGAGCTGTTTTTT
CSVVAGLAGEGELFF